The T cell receptor (beta chain) under discussion was sequenced for a study of regulatory T cells in long-lasting Graves disease. Time point here: persistent/refractory GD, antithyroid drugs over 5 years with positive TRAb. Extracted PBMC RNA gave rise to the TCR library. Xi'an, China, was home to the endocrinology department that provided patients. The CDR3 totals 18 residues. V lost 5 bases, J lost 7 bases, and 19 bases stayed unmatched. Germline CDR1 and CDR2: SGHVS and FNYEAQ. Construction of the TCR beta libraries employed iRepertoire HTBI primers in conjunction with Arm-PCR of CDR3 regions. TCRdb reprocessed the multiplex PCR reads with MiXCR, giving one entry per CDR3 protein. The sample lists about 300,000 distinct CDR3 sequences, under 25% occurring once. Comment on this clonotype: A much larger clone lies one base from this, so it may be a read error.

The rearrangement joins TRBV7-6 to TRBJ2-2, with 7 nucleotides matching TRBD1. The sequenced sample was peripheral blood mononuclear cells (PBMCs), obtained when the disease was refractory, from a patient treated with antithyroid drugs. The TCR comes from a female donor with Graves disease. CDR3 nucleotide sequence: TGTGCCAGCAGCCCCCAACATGACAGGGTGCGACCCTACGGGGAGCTGTTTTTT. This gives the protein CASSPQHDRVRPYGELFF.